The present entry profiles one T cell receptor (beta chain) with its context. The record originates from a study of control samples from healthy donors and cancer patients. The data were produced by immunoSEQ multiplex PCR, yet TCRdb's version contains in-frame clones alone and is incomplete. The sample records fewer than 200,000 clones, about 94% being singletons. The ends were cut back, 1 base at V and 8 bases at J, with 14 bases in the middle. This CDR3 has 15 residues. Germline V gene lookup returns CDR1 LGHDT and CDR2 YNNKEL (reference sequence). This TCR derives from a woman aged 55 to 70 in good health. The chain has TRBV3-1 (or the pseudogene TRBV3-2) and TRBJ1-4; maybe TRBD1 (5 bases). Source material: blood. The CDR3 here is CASSQGGGVSEKLFF. CDR3 coding DNA: TGTGCCAGCAGCCAAGGAGGAGGGGTTTCGGAAAAACTGTTTTTT.